This TCR beta chain is from a study of blood T cell repertoires in COVID-19. On the study more broadly: Samples came from the United States, Italy and Spain, spanning acute and convalescent COVID-19. The analysed material was cDNA or gDNA that came from T cells, B-cell-depleted T cells, or PBMCs.

This CDR3 contains 13 residues. Germline V lookup: CDR1 SNHLY, CDR2 FYNNEI. V lost 2 bases, J lost 9 bases, and 3 bases stayed unmatched. Here immunoSEQ multiplex PCR was the method, and the copy in TCRdb shows in-frame clones only, minus some. In the table there are some 42,000 clones, approximately 90% of which are singletons. The TCR sequence derives from a human donor in a cohort sampled during active COVID-19. The material sequenced was peripheral blood. This rearrangement joins TRBV2 to TRBJ2-7, with 11 positions matching TRBD1. CDR3 nucleotides: TGTGCCAGCAGTGAATGGGACAGGGGGATGCAGTACTTC. This codes for CASSEWDRGMQYF. Looking up the rest from reference TRBV2 and TRBJ2-7 gives the full variable domain: EPEVTQTPSHQVTQMGQEVILRCVPISNHLYFYWYRQILGQKVEFLVSFYNNEISEKSEIFDDQFSVERPDGSNFTLKIRSTKLEDSAMYFCASSEWDRGMQYFGPGTRLTVT.